The 27 T cell receptor beta chains below all came from one sample that was sequenced in a study of T cell responses to AZD1222 COVID-19 vaccine. Generated by immunoSEQ multiplex PCR, the TCRdb table keeps only in-frame clones and is missing some. The sample comprises approximately 73,000 clones, about 82% of which are singletons, and 2.9% rests with the top ten. The sample consisted of peripheral blood, taken on day 0 of AZD1222 vaccination. The receptors derive from an adult in good health.

The rearrangement uses TRBV4-3 and TRBJ1-4; D perhaps matches TRBD1 (5 bases). V was pared by 4 bases and J by 4 bases, with 16 bases between. This CDR3 has 16 amino acids. Germline CDR1 is LGHNA and CDR2 is YSLEER. CDR3 bases: TGCGCCAGCAGCCCACGGAAAGGGACCGGTAATGAAAAACTGTTTTTT. As protein: CASSPRKGTGNEKLFF.

V and J are TRBV5-4 and TRBJ1-3, with 11 bases matching TRBD1. Germline trimming cut 3 bases from V and 8 bases from J; bases unmatched to any gene: 7. This CDR3 has 15 residues. CDR1 is SGHNT, CDR2 YYREEE, per germline (reference sequence). The CDR3 nucleotides read TGTGCCAGCAGCTCCATGGACAGGGGGCGAGACACCATATATTTT. Translating it yields CASSSMDRGRDTIYF.

This clone was detected only once. The genes are TRBV2 and TRBJ1-6; no definite D call. V lost 1 base and J 0 bases, leaving 10 bases between the germline ends. Germline V gene sequence: CDR1 SNHLY, CDR2 FYNNEI. The CDR3 covers 17 residues. The CDR3 here is CASSEEGFSSYNSPLHF. The CDR3 nucleotides are TGTGCCAGCAGTGAAGAGGGTTTTAGCTCCTATAATTCACCCCTCCACTTT.

This clone was recorded a few times. The CDR3 loop is CASDRGLENTGELFF. The CDR3 DNA sequence: TGTGCCAGTGACAGGGGGCTTGAGAACACCGGGGAGCTGTTTTTT. V gene TRBV2 combines with J gene TRBJ2-2; 10 bases agree with TRBD1. The germline V gene encodes CDR1 SNHLY and CDR2 FYNNEI. Trimming removed 9 bases from V and 1 base from J; junction bases left unmatched: 5. There are 15 residues in the CDR3.

The genes are TRBV14 and TRBJ1-2, with 7 positions matching TRBD1. The V gene's germline CDR1 is SGHDN and CDR2 FVKESK. V shed 1 base and J 4 bases; nucleotides not matched to a gene: 18. The CDR3 runs 19 residues. The CDR3 DNA sequence: TGTGCCAGCAGCCAAGCGTCGTCGACGACAGGGAAGAGGGGCTATGGCTACACCTTC. This translates into CASSQASSTTGKRGYGYTF.

Only a few counts were recorded for this clone. This chain uses TRBV5-4 with TRBJ2-7; either TRBD1 or TRBD2 may fit D (5 bases each). V gave up 4 bases and J gave up 5 bases, with 13 bases separating them. Germline V gene data show CDR1 as SGHNT and CDR2 as YYREEE (reference sequence). The CDR3 extends over 13 amino acids. CDR3 amino acids: CASSQGRGDEQYF. CDR3 in DNA: TGTGCCAGCAGCCAAGGTCGGGGCGACGAGCAGTACTTC. The full variable domain, rest sourced from reference TRBV5-4 and TRBJ2-7, is ETGVTQSPTHLIKTRGQQVTLRCSSQSGHNTVSWYQQALGQGPQFIFQYYREEENGRGNFPPRFSGLQFPNYSSELNVNALELDDSALYLCASSQGRGDEQYFGPGTRLTVT.

The chain couples TRBV9 to TRBJ1-4; 10 nucleotides match TRBD1. V was pared by 3 bases and J by 7 bases, with 6 bases of the junction left unmatched. This CDR3 spans 15 amino acids. Germline CDR1 is SGDLS and CDR2 is YYNGEE. CDR3 bases: TGTGCCAGCAGCGAAGGGACAGGGGAGGTTGAAAAACTGTTTTTT. This sequence encodes CASSEGTGEVEKLFF.

V is TRBV7-2 and J is TRBJ1-2, with no clear D. Trimming shortened V by 3 bases and J by 8 bases, and 10 bases separated the two germline ends. This CDR3 is 12 amino acids long. The germline V gene encodes CDR1 SGHTA and CDR2 FQGNSA. The CDR3 loop is CASSFAVTGYTF. As DNA, the CDR3 is TGTGCCAGCAGCTTCGCGGTCACCGGCTACACCTTC.

The chain links TRBV2 to TRBJ2-5, with 8 bases identical to TRBD2. Germline trimming cut 4 bases from V and 2 bases from J; bases unmatched to any gene: 9. The CDR3 is made up of 16 amino acids. Germline lookup yields CDR1 SNHLY and CDR2 FYNNEI. CDR3 loop: CASSAREAGRQETQYF. CDR3 DNA sequence: TGTGCCAGCAGTGCGCGGGAGGCAGGGAGGCAAGAGACCCAGTACTTC.

V gene TRBV11-2 combines with J gene TRBJ2-2; no firm D call. V was clipped by 1 base and J by 0 bases, with 6 bases between them. The CDR3 extends over 15 amino acids. Per the germline V gene, CDR1 is SGHAT and CDR2 is FQNNGV. CDR3 amino acids: CASSLGYANTGELFF. CDR3 nucleotides: TGTGCCAGCAGCTTAGGGTATGCGAACACCGGGGAGCTGTTTTTT. The full variable domain, in which reference TRBV11-2 and TRBJ2-2 provide the parts outside the CDR3, is EAGVAQSPRYKIIEKRQSVAFWCNPISGHATLYWYQQILGQGPKLLIQFQNNGVVDDSQLPKDRFSAERLKGVDSTLKIQPAKLEDSAVYLCASSLGYANTGELFFGEGSRLTVL.

V is TRBV19 and J is TRBJ1-3, with D hard to call. The germline CDR1 and CDR2 sequences are LNHDA and SQIVND (reference sequence). The CDR3 totals 14 residues. The ends were cut back, 8 bases at V and 1 base at J, with 12 bases in the middle. CDR3 bases: TGTGCCAGTGCCAGTGCTCAATCTGGAAACACCATATATTTT. Its translation is CASASAQSGNTIYF.

This clone occurred a few times. J is TRBJ2-1 and V is TRBV7-2; weak D call: TRBD2 (5 bases). V lost 4 bases to trimming and J lost 6 bases, with 13 bases between them. The CDR3 runs 14 residues. Germline values: CDR1 SGHTA, CDR2 FQGNSA. CDR3 DNA sequence: TGTGCCAGCAGCTCCCGGGGTTACACCAATGAGCAGTTCTTC. Translating it yields CASSSRGYTNEQFF.

J is TRBJ2-7 and V is TRBV18; D not certain. This CDR3 has 15 residues. CDR1 and CDR2 from the germline V gene are KGHSH and LQKENI. V was clipped by 3 bases and J by 3 bases, with 15 bases between them. Here the CDR3 reads CASSPPLSGYYEQYF. In DNA form, the CDR3 reads TGTGCCAGCTCACCCCCCTTATCCGGGTACTACGAGCAGTACTTC.

The CDR3, as DNA: TGCGCCAGCAGCCAAGGTATGGCGGGGGGCCAAGAGACCCAGTACTTC. Residues: CASSQGMAGGQETQYF. This chain connects TRBV4-1 to TRBJ2-5; 8 nucleotides match TRBD2. Germline-derived CDR1 and CDR2 are MGHRA and YSYEKL. This CDR3 region has 16 residues. The V segment lost 1 base and the J segment 1 base; nucleotides outside the gene matches: 5.

V gene TRBV6-5 combines with J gene TRBJ1-2; 7 nucleotides agree with TRBD1. Germline lookup yields CDR1 MNHEY and CDR2 SVGAGI. V gave up 6 bases and J gave up 0 bases; unmatched junction bases: 7. The CDR3 is 15 amino acids. The CDR3 sequence: CASSPTRGTNYGYTF. CDR3 bases: TGTGCCAGCAGCCCGACCAGGGGGACTAACTATGGCTACACCTTC.

This chain uses TRBV6-2 or TRBV6-3 with TRBJ1-1; the D is unclear. V lost 6 bases and J 7 bases, leaving 15 bases between the germline ends. The CDR3 has 13 amino acids. The germline V gene has CDR1 MNHEY and CDR2 SVGEGT. The CDR3 bases are TGTGCCAGCAGCCTCGAAAGGCACGGTGAAGCTTTCTTT. This encodes CASSLERHGEAFF.

The table lists this clone with a count of one. CDR3 sequence reads: CASSLGQSAGSTDTQYF. CDR3 coding DNA: TGTGCCAGCAGTTTGGGACAGTCAGCGGGGAGCACAGATACGCAGTATTTT. The chain has TRBV6-2 or TRBV6-3 and TRBJ2-3; the D call may be TRBD1 or TRBD2 (7 bases each). Germline V gives CDR1 MNHEY, CDR2 SVGEGT. The CDR3 is 17 residues long. V was trimmed by 4 bases and J by 0 bases, leaving 17 bases between them.

The chain has TRBV10-1 and TRBJ1-1; the match to TRBD1 covers 7 bases. CDR1 WNHNN and CDR2 SYGVQD come from the germline V gene (reference sequence). The V segment lost 4 bases and the J segment 1 base; nucleotides outside the gene matches: 3. This CDR3 contains 14 residues. In DNA form, the CDR3 reads TGCGCCAGCAGTGGGGACAGATCGAACACTGAAGCTTTCTTT. This codes for CASSGDRSNTEAFF.

This clone appeared once. This rearrangement joins TRBV10-3 to TRBJ2-7, with D possibly TRBD1 on 5 matching bases. Looked up from germline, CDR1 is ENHRY and CDR2 is SYGVKD. The CDR3 has 15 residues. Deletions cut 2 bases from V and 5 bases from J, with 16 bases between. The chain's CDR3 is CAISENTRVSDEQYF. CDR3 DNA: TGTGCCATCAGTGAGAACACCAGGGTATCGGACGAGCAGTACTTC.

The chain carries TRBV6-5 and TRBJ2-1; the D is unclear. Germline values: CDR1 MNHEY, CDR2 SVGAGI. The CDR3 loop spans 13 amino acids. V lost 9 bases and J lost 0, with 9 bases in between. The DNA of the CDR3 is TGTGCCAGTCTACCGAGCTCCTACAATGAGCAGTTCTTC. This codes for CASLPSSYNEQFF.

V and J are TRBV5-1 and TRBJ2-7; tentatively, D is TRBD1 (6 bases). The CDR3 spans 15 residues. V lost 0 bases and J 4 bases, leaving 14 bases between the germline ends. Germline V lookup: CDR1 SGHRS, CDR2 YFSETQ. Here the CDR3 reads CASSLGGTRTYEQYF. CDR3 DNA: TGCGCCAGCAGCTTGGGAGGGACAAGGACATACGAGCAGTACTTC.

The V gene is TRBV12-3 or TRBV12-4, the J gene TRBJ2-1; D is uncertain. The V end lost 5 bases, the J end lost 3 bases, and 8 bases lay between the germline ends. CDR3 length: 13 residues. The CDR3 DNA follows: TGTGCCAGCAGTCTTACCCTCTACAATGAGCAGTTCTTC. Protein sequence: CASSLTLYNEQFF.

This sequence joins TRBV18 and TRBJ2-3, with a weak D call TRBD2 (6 bases). Germline-derived CDR1 and CDR2 are KGHSH and LQKENI. The CDR3 is 14 amino acids. The V and J ends lost 6 bases and 2 bases respectively, with 12 bases between them. CDR3 protein: CASSPTGVTDTQYF. The CDR3 DNA is TGTGCCAGCTCCCCTACGGGGGTCACAGATACGCAGTATTTT.

The chain couples TRBV7-2 to TRBJ1-6; 8 bases are a match to TRBD1. Germline V gene sequence: CDR1 SGHTA, CDR2 FQGNSA. The trim removed 2 bases at V and 8 bases at J, leaving 5 bases unmatched. There are 15 residues in the CDR3. The CDR3 protein is CASSLQGAIDSPLHF. CDR3 in DNA: TGTGCCAGCAGCTTACAGGGGGCGATCGATTCACCCCTCCACTTT.

This chain links TRBV20-1 with TRBJ2-1, with unresolved D. From germline, CDR1 is DFQATT and CDR2 SNEGSKA (reference sequence). Trimming stripped 6 bases from V and 3 bases from J, with 6 bases between. The CDR3 contains 11 residues. The CDR3 coding sequence is TGCAGTGCGAGGAGCTACAATGAGCAGTTCTTC. It codes for CSARSYNEQFF.

The rearrangement joins TRBV5-1 to TRBJ1-1, with unresolved D. Germline V CDR1 and CDR2: SGHRS, YFSETQ. V was pared by 1 base and J by 3 bases, with 16 bases between. The CDR3 is made up of 16 amino acids. This CDR3 is CASSLWGKGLDTEAFF. The CDR3 nucleotides read TGCGCCAGCAGCTTGTGGGGTAAAGGGCTGGACACTGAAGCTTTCTTT.

This chain links TRBV5-4 with TRBJ2-7; TRBD1 matches at 7 bases. This CDR3 is 15 amino acids long. V trimming: 2 bases; J trimming: 3 bases; junction bases outside the gene matches: 8. Germline V gene sequence: CDR1 SGHNT, CDR2 YYREEE (reference sequence). The chain's CDR3 is CASSFGDRVVYEQYF. For the CDR3, the DNA is TGTGCCAGCAGCTTTGGTGACAGGGTCGTCTACGAGCAGTACTTC.